Listed below are T cell receptor beta chains from one sample, sequenced in a study of cytomegalovirus exposure and HLA in healthy donors. The repertoire was sequenced with immunoSEQ multiplex PCR; TCRdb's copy has only in-frame clones and lacks some. Of 160,000 or so clones listed, around 77% are singletons. The sequencing sample was made of PBMCs. The receptors derive from a woman aged 25 to 45 in good health and CMV-seronegative. Both conserved end residues are part of each CDR3. The D gene is left open where the match is weak. Rows may omit the clone size; those that give it use once, few, many or a size class.

v_gene	d_gene	len	j_gene	abundance	CDR3aa	CDR3nt
TRBV28	TRBD1	15	TRBJ1-1	NA	CASSMTDRGNTEAFF	TGTGCCAGCAGTATGACGGACAGGGGGAACACTGAAGCTTTCTTT
TRBV5-4	TRBD2	16	TRBJ2-7	NA	CASSRPGLASNYEQYF	TGTGCCAGCAGCCGCCCGGGACTAGCCTCAAACTACGAGCAGTACTTC
TRBV19	NA	15	TRBJ1-6	NA	CASKDSGSYNSPLHF	TGTGCCAGTAAAGACTCCGGCTCCTATAATTCACCCCTCCACTTT
TRBV9	NA	15	TRBJ1-2	NA	CASSVGDGSIAGDTF	NA
TRBV7-9	TRBD2	14	TRBJ2-7	NA	CASSLPSGGYEQYF	TGTGCCAGCAGCCTCCCTAGCGGGGGCTACGAGCAGTACTTC
TRBV5-1	TRBD2	16	TRBJ2-3	NA	CASSLLLAGGTDTQYF	TGCGCCAGCAGCCTCCTACTAGCGGGGGGTACAGATACGCAGTATTTT
TRBV10-3	NA	14	TRBJ2-7	NA	CAISEWQGTYEQYF	TGTGCCATCAGTGAGTGGCAGGGAACCTACGAGCAGTACTTC
TRBV6-5	TRBD1	14	TRBJ2-3	NA	CASSPMTGGDTQYF	TGTGCCAGCAGTCCTATGACAGGGGGCGATACGCAGTATTTT
TRBV10-3	NA	14	TRBJ2-7	NA	CAISEYGGSPEQYF	TGTGCCATCAGTGAGTACGGGGGATCCCCCGAGCAGTACTTC
TRBV29-1	NA	13	TRBJ2-6	NA	CSVYSSGANVLTF	TGCAGCGTTTACAGCTCTGGGGCCAACGTCCTGACTTTC
TRBV27	NA	14	TRBJ1-4	NA	CASSLRNSNEKLFF	TGTGCCAGCAGTTTACGAAACTCGAATGAAAAACTGTTTTTT
TRBV6-5	NA	13	TRBJ1-2	NA	CASKEEQTYGYTF	TGTGCCAGCAAAGAAGAGCAGACATATGGCTACACCTTC
TRBV5-1	NA	16	TRBJ2-7	once	CASSNPMEGIKYEQYF	TGCGCCAGCAGCAACCCGATGGAGGGGATTAAGTACGAGCAGTACTTC
TRBV6-6	NA	13	TRBJ2-1	NA	CASTKGQFNEQFF	TGTGCCAGCACTAAAGGACAGTTCAATGAGCAGTTCTTC
TRBV30	NA	12	TRBJ1-1	once	CAWSIGQGEAFF	TGTGCCTGGAGTATCGGGCAGGGCGAAGCTTTCTTT
TRBV5-1	TRBD1	13	TRBJ1-2	NA	CASQGAGGYGYTF	TGCGCCAGCCAGGGGGCAGGGGGCTATGGCTACACCTTC
TRBV5-1	NA	15	TRBJ1-1	NA	CASSSLDSSNTEAFF	TGCGCCAGCAGCTCCTTGGACAGCTCAAACACTGAAGCTTTCTTT
TRBV15	TRBD1	16	TRBJ1-1	NA	CATSRDRWTGDTEAFF	TGTGCCACCAGCAGAGATAGGTGGACAGGGGACACTGAAGCTTTCTTT
TRBV28	NA	15	TRBJ1-5	few	CASSLNVAGERPQHF	TGTGCCAGCAGTTTAAATGTTGCAGGGGAGAGGCCCCAGCATTTT
TRBV13	TRBD2	16	TRBJ2-1	NA	CASSLLRGGFYNEQFF	TGTGCCAGCAGCTTACTACGGGGGGGCTTCTACAATGAGCAGTTCTTC
TRBV7-3	NA	13	TRBJ1-5	NA	CASSATDNQPQHF	TGTGCCAGCAGCGCGACAGATAATCAGCCCCAGCATTTT
TRBV13	TRBD1	16	TRBJ1-6	NA	CASSRTIGQVRSPLHF	TGTGCCAGCAGCCGAACGATCGGACAGGTCCGATCACCCCTCCACTTT
TRBV30	NA	18	TRBJ1-1	NA	CAWVRGGAVYELDTEAFF	TGTGCCTGGGTTCGGGGAGGGGCAGTGTATGAGTTGGACACTGAAGCTTTCTTT
TRBV28	TRBD2	15	TRBJ2-7	NA	CASTSPGLAAYEQYF	TGTGCCAGCACATCCCCGGGACTAGCGGCATACGAGCAGTACTTC
TRBV7-9	NA	15	TRBJ2-1	NA	CSSSRIEGAYNEQFF	TGTTCCAGCAGCCGGATTGAGGGAGCCTACAATGAGCAGTTCTTC
TRBV6-5	TRBD2	12	TRBJ2-1	NA	CATGGNDPGQFF	TGTGCCACGGGGGGGAATGATCCGGGGCAGTTCTTC
TRBV18	TRBD2	17	TRBJ2-5	NA	CASSPKGRLAGGETQYF	TGTGCCAGCTCACCAAAAGGTCGACTAGCGGGGGGTGAGACCCAGTACTTC
TRBV29-1	NA	12	TRBJ2-1	NA	CSGTTFYNEQFF	TGCAGCGGGACAACCTTCTACAATGAGCAGTTCTTC
TRBV5-5	NA	13	TRBJ1-2	NA	CASSLDPGLGYTF	TGTGCCAGCAGCTTGGACCCGGGACTCGGCTACACCTTC
TRBV7-2	TRBD1	15	TRBJ1-1	once	CASSSFGRGRTEAFF	TGTGCCAGCAGCTCTTTCGGCAGGGGGCGCACTGAAGCTTTCTTT
TRBV6-1	TRBD2	14	TRBJ2-1	NA	CASKGVAGGNEQFF	TGTGCCAGCAAGGGGGTAGCGGGGGGAAATGAGCAGTTCTTC
TRBV5-1	TRBD1	13	TRBJ2-7	NA	CASSQGQGGEQYF	TGCGCCAGCAGCCAAGGACAGGGCGGGGAGCAGTACTTC
TRBV2	NA	13	TRBJ1-3	NA	CASSMEIGNTIYF	TGTGCCAGCTCTATGGAGATAGGAAACACCATATATTTT
TRBV29-1	NA	13	TRBJ2-2	once	CSVGTVLTGELFF	TGCAGCGTTGGGACAGTTCTCACCGGGGAGCTGTTTTTT
TRBV5-1	NA	13	TRBJ1-6	NA	CASSLSPGSPLHF	TGCGCCAGCAGCTTGAGTCCAGGTTCACCCCTCCACTTT
TRBV5-1	NA	14	TRBJ1-1	NA	CASSYRTANTEAFF	TGCGCCAGCAGCTACCGGACAGCGAACACTGAAGCTTTCTTT
TRBV11-2	TRBD1	15	TRBJ2-2	NA	CASSYRTGAGGELFF	TGTGCCAGCAGCTATCGGACAGGGGCAGGCGGGGAGCTGTTTTTT
TRBV4-1	NA	16	TRBJ2-4	NA	CASSQGTFLAKNIQYF	TGCGCCAGCAGCCAAGGGACTTTCCTAGCCAAAAACATTCAGTACTTC
TRBV25-1	NA	13	TRBJ1-2	few	CASSWRGGDGYTF	TGTGCCAGCAGTTGGAGAGGAGGCGATGGCTACACCTTC
TRBV27	NA	14	TRBJ1-5	few	CASSYQGSNQPQHF	TGTGCCAGCAGCTATCAGGGTAGCAATCAGCCCCAGCATTTT
TRBV5-1	TRBD2	16	TRBJ2-3	NA	CASSLERGGDTDTQYF	TGCGCCAGCAGCCTAGAGCGGGGGGGAGACACAGATACGCAGTATTTT
TRBV18	TRBD2	16	TRBJ2-1	once	CASSPPGGGAGNEQFF	TGTGCCAGCTCACCACCTGGCGGGGGGGCCGGGAATGAGCAGTTCTTC
TRBV7-3	TRBD1	16	TRBJ1-5	NA	CASSENRDSGKQPQHF	TGTGCCAGCAGTGAAAACCGGGACAGTGGGAAACAGCCCCAGCATTTT
TRBV10-3	TRBD1	17	TRBJ1-1	NA	CAISTRQGVTTNTEAFF	TGTGCCATCAGTACCAGACAGGGGGTAACGACGAACACTGAAGCTTTCTTT